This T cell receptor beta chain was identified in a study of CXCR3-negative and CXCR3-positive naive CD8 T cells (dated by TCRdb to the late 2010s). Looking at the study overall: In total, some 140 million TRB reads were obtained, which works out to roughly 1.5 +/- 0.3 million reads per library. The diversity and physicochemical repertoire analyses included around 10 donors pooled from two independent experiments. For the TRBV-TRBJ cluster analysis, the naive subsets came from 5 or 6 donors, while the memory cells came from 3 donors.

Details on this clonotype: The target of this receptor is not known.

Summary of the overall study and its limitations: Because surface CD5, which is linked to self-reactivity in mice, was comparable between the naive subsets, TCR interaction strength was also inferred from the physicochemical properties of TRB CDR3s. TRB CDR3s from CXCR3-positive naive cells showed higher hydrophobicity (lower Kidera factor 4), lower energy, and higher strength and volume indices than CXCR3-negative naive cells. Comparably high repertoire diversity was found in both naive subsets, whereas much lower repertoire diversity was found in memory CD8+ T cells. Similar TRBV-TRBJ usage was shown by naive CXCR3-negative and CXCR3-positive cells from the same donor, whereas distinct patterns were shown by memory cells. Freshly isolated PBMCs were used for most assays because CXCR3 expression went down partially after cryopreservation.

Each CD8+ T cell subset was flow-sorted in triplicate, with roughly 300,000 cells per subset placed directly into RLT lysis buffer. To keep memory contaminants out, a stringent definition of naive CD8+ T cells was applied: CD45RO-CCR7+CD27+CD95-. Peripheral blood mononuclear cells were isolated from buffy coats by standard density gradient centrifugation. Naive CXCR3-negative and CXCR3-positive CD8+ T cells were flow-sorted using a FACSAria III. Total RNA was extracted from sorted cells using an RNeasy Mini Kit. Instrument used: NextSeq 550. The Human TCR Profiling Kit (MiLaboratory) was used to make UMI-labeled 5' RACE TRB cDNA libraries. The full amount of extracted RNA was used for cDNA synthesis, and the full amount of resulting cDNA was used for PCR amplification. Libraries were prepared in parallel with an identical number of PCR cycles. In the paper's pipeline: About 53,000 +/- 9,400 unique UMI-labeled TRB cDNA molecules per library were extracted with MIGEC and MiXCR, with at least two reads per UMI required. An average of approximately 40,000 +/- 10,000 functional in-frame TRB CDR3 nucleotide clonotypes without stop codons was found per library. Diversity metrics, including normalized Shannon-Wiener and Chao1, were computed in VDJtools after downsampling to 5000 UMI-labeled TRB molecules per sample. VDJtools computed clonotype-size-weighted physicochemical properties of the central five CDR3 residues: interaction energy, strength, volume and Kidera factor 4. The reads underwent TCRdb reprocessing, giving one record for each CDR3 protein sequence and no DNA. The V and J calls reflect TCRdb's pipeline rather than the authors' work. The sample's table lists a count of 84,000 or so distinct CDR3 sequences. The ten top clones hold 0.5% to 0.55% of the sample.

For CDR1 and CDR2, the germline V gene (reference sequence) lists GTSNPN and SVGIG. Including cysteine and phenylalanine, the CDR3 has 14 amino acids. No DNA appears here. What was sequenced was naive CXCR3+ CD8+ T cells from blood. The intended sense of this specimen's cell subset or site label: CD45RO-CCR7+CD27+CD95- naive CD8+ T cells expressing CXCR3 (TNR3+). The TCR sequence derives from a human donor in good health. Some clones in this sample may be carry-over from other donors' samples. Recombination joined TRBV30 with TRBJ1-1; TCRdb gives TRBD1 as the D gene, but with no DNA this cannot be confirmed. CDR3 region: CAWSHTGTDTEAFF.